This T cell receptor beta chain was captured by sequencing in a study of blood T cell repertoires in COVID-19. V trimming: 6 bases; J trimming: 1 base; junction bases outside the gene matches: 0. This CDR3 has 13 amino acids. The germline V gene has CDR1 MDHEN and CDR2 SYDVKM. TCRdb's copy holds only in-frame clones and misses some; the assay was immunoSEQ multiplex PCR. This table holds 250,000 to 350,000 clones, 85% to 90% found once. The chain combines TRBV28 with TRBJ1-1; 9 bases match TRBD1. The receptor was derived from a woman aged 45-59 years who had been exposed to COVID-19. What was sequenced was PBMCs or T cells enriched from blood (not recorded which). The CDR3: CASRTGGNTEAFF. The CDR3 DNA reads TGTGCCAGCAGGACAGGGGGGAACACTGAAGCTTTCTTT. The full variable domain, with the rest looked up from reference TRBV28 and TRBJ1-1, is DVKVTQSSRYLVKRTGEKVFLECVQDMDHENMFWYRQDPGLGLRLIYFSYDVKMKEKGDIPEGYSVSREKKERFSLILESASTNQTSMYLCASRTGGNTEAFFGQGTRLTVV.